Below, 13 T cell receptor beta chains from the same sample are listed, as sequenced in a study of regulatory T cells in long-lasting Graves disease (dated by TCRdb to about 2021). The time point label of this sample denotes: newly diagnosed GD, antithyroid drugs for less than 3 months. For both TCR sequencing and RNA sequencing, RNA was extracted from PBMCs using TRIzol. The method was multiplex PCR. TCRdb names Illumina HiSeq 4000 as the instrument used. iRepertoire HTBI primers and Arm-PCR amplification of CDR3 regions were used to construct TCR beta libraries. TCRdb applied fastp at Q25 and MiXCR to the public reads, then kept only in-frame beta chains. Rows matching on CDR3 protein sequence are summarized as one entry with the most common DNA and genes. The sample contains 500,000 or so distinct CDR3 sequences, 15% to 20% of them found a single time. The biggest ten clones account for 9% to 15% of the sample.

The same data also went into a second study, on T cells in Graves' hyperthyroidism and ophthalmopathy.

This material consisted of peripheral blood mononuclear cells (PBMCs), taken at new diagnosis, from a patient treated with antithyroid drugs. The receptors were gathered from a middle-aged man with Graves disease. Donor details come from another sample of the same person, matched by shared clones.

This clonotype has a count of ten or more. The V gene is TRBV11-2, the J gene TRBJ2-7; D is undetermined. The germline gives CDR1 SGHAT, CDR2 FQNNGV. Trimming removed 1 base from V and 6 bases from J, with 16 bases in between. The length of the CDR3 is 15 residues. The chain's CDR3 is CASSLAGRTVGEQYF. The CDR3 bases are TGTGCCAGCAGCTTAGCAGGCAGGACGGTGGGCGAGCAGTACTTC.

The rearrangement links TRBV20-1 to TRBJ1-1; D is unresolved. Between the trimmed V and J ends, which lost 1 base and 0 bases, there was a span of 18 bases. The CDR3 has 17 amino acids. Per germline, CDR1 DFQATT and CDR2 SNEGSKA (reference sequence). CDR3 sequence reads: CSARGHGVPYMNTEAFF. CDR3 in DNA: TGCAGTGCTAGAGGGCACGGGGTCCCATACATGAACACTGAAGCTTTCTTT.

The J gene is TRBJ2-7, the V gene TRBV5-5; the match to TRBD2 covers 13 bases. Trimming cost V 4 bases and J 5 bases; bases outside gene matches: 6. CDR1 SGHKS and CDR2 YYEKEE come from the germline V gene (reference sequence). The CDR3 is 15 amino acids. CDR3 sequence (DNA): TGTGCCAGCAGCCTCGGACTAGCGGGGGCAGACGAGCAGTACTTC. Translated, it gives CASSLGLAGADEQYF. Full variable domain (remainder filled in from reference TRBV5-5 and TRBJ2-7): DAGVTQSPTHLIKTRGQQVTLRCSPISGHKSVSWYQQVLGQGPQFIFQYYEKEERGRGNFPDRFSARQFPNYSSELNVNALLLGDSALYLCASSLGLAGADEQYFGPGTRLTVT.

This clonotype was seen repeatedly, ten times or more. This rearrangement joins TRBV12-3 or TRBV12-4 to TRBJ1-2, with 8 bases lining up with TRBD1. V lost 5 bases, J lost 4 bases, and 3 bases stayed unmatched. The CDR3 loop spans 13 amino acids. The CDR3 reads CASSTGQVYGYTF. CDR3 sequence (DNA): TGTGCCAGCAGTACGGGACAGGTCTATGGCTACACCTTC.

This clonotype was found many times. The chain recombines TRBV12-3 or TRBV12-4 with TRBJ2-1; D is tentatively TRBD1 or TRBD2 (6 bases each). Trimming took off 3 bases at V and 8 bases at J, with 11 bases between the two ends. The CDR3 has 13 amino acids. The CDR3 nucleotides read TGTGCCAGCAGTTTGGGGGGCGCCGATGAGCAGTTCTTC. Its protein is CASSLGGADEQFF.

This clonotype occurred many times. One end of the junction does not line up with germline, which may come from a read error. CDR3 nucleotides: TGTGCCAGCAGCTTGGACAGGGTATCATACGAGCAGTACTTC. It specifies CASSLDRVSYEQYF. This rearrangement joins TRBV5-1 to TRBJ2-7; 8 bases match TRBD1. The CDR3 is 14 amino acids. CDR1 is SGHRS and CDR2 is YFSETQ in the germline V gene.

As for this clonotype: This could be a read error, since a much larger clone is one nucleotide away. V and J are TRBV27 and TRBJ1-2; no definite D call. V was pared by 3 bases and J by 4 bases, with 9 bases between. Per germline, CDR1 MNHEY and CDR2 SMNVEV (reference sequence). This CDR3 spans 13 amino acids. The CDR3 DNA sequence: TGTGCCAGCAGTTTTGGGGAGCCCTATGGCTACACCTTC. It yields the protein CASSFGEPYGYTF.

This clonotype was seen many times. DNA of the CDR3: TGTGCCTCCCAAAAGGGGGGGGAACCCTATGGCTACACCTTC. Its protein product is CASQKGGEPYGYTF. The J gene is TRBJ1-2, the V gene TRBV2; TRBD1 is a possible D gene (6 bases). Per the germline V gene, CDR1 is SNHLY and CDR2 is FYNNEI. V dropped 11 bases and J dropped 4 bases, with 20 bases sitting between them. This CDR3 is built from 14 residues.

The table lists this clonotype with a few counts. The gene calls are TRBV5-6 and TRBJ2-1; D may be TRBD1 (6 bases). The CDR3 length is 13 residues. V lost 2 bases to trimming and J lost 7 bases, with 10 bases between them. Germline values: CDR1 SGHDT, CDR2 YYEEEE. CDR3 DNA sequence: TGTGCCAGCAGCTTTCCTACAGGGAATGAGCAGTTCTTC. Its protein is CASSFPTGNEQFF.

This clonotype has a count of ten or more. The V call is TRBV24-1, the J call TRBJ2-4; D may be TRBD1 (5 bases). Germline V gene sequence: CDR1 KGHDR, CDR2 SFDVKD. This CDR3 region has 15 residues. V was clipped by 4 bases and J by 2 bases, with 11 bases between them. CDR3 region: CATSEPRGSKNIQYF. As DNA, the CDR3 is TGTGCCACCAGTGAGCCAAGGGGTTCCAAAAACATTCAGTACTTC.

V is TRBV7-3 and J is TRBJ2-1; 14 bases line up with TRBD2. The junction had 10 bases not matched to a gene; V was cut back by 8 bases and J by 7 bases. The germline V gene encodes CDR1 SGHTA and CDR2 FQGTGA. This CDR3 region has 16 residues. CDR3 sequence reads: CASAKGTSGSFNEQFF. The CDR3 coding sequence is TGTGCCAGCGCCAAAGGGACTAGCGGGAGTTTTAATGAGCAGTTCTTC.

The sample holds many counts of this clonotype. This rearrangement joins TRBV2 to TRBJ1-6; TRBD1 matches at 10 bases. There are 18 residues in the CDR3. V trimming: 6 bases; J trimming: 7 bases; junction bases outside the gene matches: 15. CDR1 and CDR2 from the germline V gene are SNHLY and FYNNEI. CDR3 loop: CASRESRDRGNPNSPLHF. In DNA, the CDR3 is TGTGCCAGCAGGGAATCGCGGGACAGGGGAAATCCGAATTCACCCCTCCACTTT.

CDR3 nucleotide sequence: TGTGCCAGCAGTGAGTCAGGACAGGGGGCGAGCTATGGCTACACCTTC. It specifies CASSESGQGASYGYTF. The V gene is TRBV25-1, the J gene TRBJ1-2, with TRBD1 identical over 11 bases. J gave up 4 bases and V 3 bases, and 7 bases lay outside the gene matches. CDR1 is MGHDK and CDR2 is SYGVNS in the germline V gene. The CDR3 runs 16 residues.